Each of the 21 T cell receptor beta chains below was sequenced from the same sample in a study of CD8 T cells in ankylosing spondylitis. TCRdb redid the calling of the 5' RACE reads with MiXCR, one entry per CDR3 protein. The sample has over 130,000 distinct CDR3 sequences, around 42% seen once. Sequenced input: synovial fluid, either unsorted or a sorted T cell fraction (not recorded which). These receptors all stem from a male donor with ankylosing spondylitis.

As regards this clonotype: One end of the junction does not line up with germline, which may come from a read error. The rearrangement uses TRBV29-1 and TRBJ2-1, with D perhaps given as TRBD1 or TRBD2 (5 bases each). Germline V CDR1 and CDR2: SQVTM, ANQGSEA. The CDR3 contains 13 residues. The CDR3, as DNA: TGCAGCGTTGGGCAGGGAGTATACAATGAGCGGTTCTTC. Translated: CSVGQGVYNERFF.

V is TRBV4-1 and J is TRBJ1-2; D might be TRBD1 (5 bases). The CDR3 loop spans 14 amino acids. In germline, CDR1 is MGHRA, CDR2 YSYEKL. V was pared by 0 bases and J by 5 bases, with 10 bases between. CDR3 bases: TGCGCCAGCAGCCAAGAGGCAGGGACTTATGGCTACACCTTC. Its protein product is CASSQEAGTYGYTF.

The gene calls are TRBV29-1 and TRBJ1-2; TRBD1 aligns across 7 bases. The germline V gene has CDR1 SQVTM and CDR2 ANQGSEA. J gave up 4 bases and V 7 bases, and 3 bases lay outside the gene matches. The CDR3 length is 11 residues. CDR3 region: CSGRDSYGYTF. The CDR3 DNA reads TGCAGCGGCCGGGACAGCTATGGCTACACCTTC.

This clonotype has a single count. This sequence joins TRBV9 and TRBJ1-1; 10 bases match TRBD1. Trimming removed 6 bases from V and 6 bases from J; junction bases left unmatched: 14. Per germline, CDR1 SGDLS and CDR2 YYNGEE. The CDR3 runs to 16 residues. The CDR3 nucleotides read TGTGCCAGCACCAGGACAGGGGGAAGAGAACACTCTGAAGCTTTCTTT. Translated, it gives CASTRTGGREHSEAFF.

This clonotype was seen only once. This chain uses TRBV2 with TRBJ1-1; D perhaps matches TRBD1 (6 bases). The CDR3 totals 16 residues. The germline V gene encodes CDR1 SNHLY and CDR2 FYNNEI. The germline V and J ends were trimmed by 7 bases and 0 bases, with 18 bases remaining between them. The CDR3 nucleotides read TGTGCCAGCACCCCTCCCCTGGGACATTTGAACACTGAAGCTTTCTTT. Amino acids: CASTPPLGHLNTEAFF.

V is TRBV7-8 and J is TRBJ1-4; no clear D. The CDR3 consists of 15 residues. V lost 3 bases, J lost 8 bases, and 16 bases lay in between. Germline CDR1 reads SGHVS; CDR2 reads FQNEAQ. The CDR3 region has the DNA TGTGCCAGCAGCTTTCCCCCCCGAGCCAAAGAAAAACTGTTTTTT. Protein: CASSFPPRAKEKLFF.

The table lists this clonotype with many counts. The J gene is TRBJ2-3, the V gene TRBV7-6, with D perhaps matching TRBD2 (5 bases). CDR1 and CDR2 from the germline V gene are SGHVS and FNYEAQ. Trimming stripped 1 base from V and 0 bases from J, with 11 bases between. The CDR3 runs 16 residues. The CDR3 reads CASSLGVAPSTDTQYF. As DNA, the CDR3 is TGTGCCAGCAGCTTAGGGGTAGCGCCTAGCACAGATACGCAGTATTTT.

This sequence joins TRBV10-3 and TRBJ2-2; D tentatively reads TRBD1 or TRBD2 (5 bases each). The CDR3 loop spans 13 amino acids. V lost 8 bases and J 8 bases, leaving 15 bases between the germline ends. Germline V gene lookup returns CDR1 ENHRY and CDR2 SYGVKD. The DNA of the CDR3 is TGTGCCATCGGACGGTCCGAGGGGGGGGAGCTGTTTTTT. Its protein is CAIGRSEGGELFF.

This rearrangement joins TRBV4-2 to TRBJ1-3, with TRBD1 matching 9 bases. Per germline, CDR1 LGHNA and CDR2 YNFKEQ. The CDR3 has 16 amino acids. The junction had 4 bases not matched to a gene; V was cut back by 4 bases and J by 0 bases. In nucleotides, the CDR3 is TGTGCCAGCAGCCGTGGACAGGGGTACTCTGGAAACACCATATATTTT. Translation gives CASSRGQGYSGNTIYF.

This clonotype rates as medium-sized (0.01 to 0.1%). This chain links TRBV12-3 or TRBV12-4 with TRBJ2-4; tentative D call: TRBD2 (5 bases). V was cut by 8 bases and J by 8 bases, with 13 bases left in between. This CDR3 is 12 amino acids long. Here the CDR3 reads CASRGLQDIQYF. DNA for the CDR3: TGTGCCAGCCGCGGGCTCCAGGACATTCAGTACTTC.

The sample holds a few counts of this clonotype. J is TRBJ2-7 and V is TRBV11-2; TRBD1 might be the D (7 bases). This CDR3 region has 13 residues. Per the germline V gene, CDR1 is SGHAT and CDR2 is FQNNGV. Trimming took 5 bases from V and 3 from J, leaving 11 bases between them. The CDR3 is CASSAGTDYEQYF. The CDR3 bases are TGTGCCAGCAGCGCGGGGACAGACTACGAGCAGTACTTC.

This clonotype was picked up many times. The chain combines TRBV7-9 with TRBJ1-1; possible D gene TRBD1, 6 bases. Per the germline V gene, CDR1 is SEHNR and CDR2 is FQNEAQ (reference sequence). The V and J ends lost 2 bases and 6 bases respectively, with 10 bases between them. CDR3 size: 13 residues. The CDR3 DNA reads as TGTGCCAGCAGCTTAATGGGGGCGGCTGAAGCTTTCTTT. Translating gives CASSLMGAAEAFF.

CDR3 DNA sequence: TGTGCCAGCAGCTTAGTGTCGGGGGGCGGGCAGCCCCAGCATTTT. This sequence encodes CASSLVSGGGQPQHF. The chain uses TRBV7-8 and TRBJ1-5, with D possibly matching TRBD1 (6 bases). The germline CDR1 and CDR2 sequences are SGHVS and FQNEAQ. The CDR3 sequence is 15 residues long. Trimming pared 1 base from V and 7 bases from J, leaving 14 bases between. Variable domain in full (rest from reference TRBV7-8 and TRBJ1-5): GAGVSQSPRYKVAKRGQDVALRCDPISGHVSLFWYQQALGQGPEFLTYFQNEAQLDKSGLPSDRFFAERPEGSVSTLKIQRTQQEDSAVYLCASSLVSGGGQPQHFGDGTRLSIL.

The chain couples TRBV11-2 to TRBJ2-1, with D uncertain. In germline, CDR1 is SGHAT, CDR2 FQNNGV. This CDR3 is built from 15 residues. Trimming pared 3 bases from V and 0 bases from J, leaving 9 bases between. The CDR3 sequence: CASSFHPYSYNEQFF. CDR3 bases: TGTGCCAGCAGCTTTCATCCTTACTCCTACAATGAGCAGTTCTTC.

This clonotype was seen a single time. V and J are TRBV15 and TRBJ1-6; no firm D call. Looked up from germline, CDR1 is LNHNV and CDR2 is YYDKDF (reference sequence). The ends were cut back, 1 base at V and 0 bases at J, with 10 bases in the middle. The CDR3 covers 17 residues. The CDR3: CATSRVGGSSYNSPLHF. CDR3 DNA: TGTGCCACCAGCAGAGTTGGAGGTAGCTCCTATAATTCACCCCTCCACTTT.

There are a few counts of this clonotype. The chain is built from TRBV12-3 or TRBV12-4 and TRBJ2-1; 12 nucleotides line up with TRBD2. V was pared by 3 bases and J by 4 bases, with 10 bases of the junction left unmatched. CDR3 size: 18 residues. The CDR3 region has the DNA TGTGCCAGCAGTTTTCGAGGTACTGGACTAGCGGGATACAATGAGCAGTTCTTC. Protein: CASSFRGTGLAGYNEQFF.

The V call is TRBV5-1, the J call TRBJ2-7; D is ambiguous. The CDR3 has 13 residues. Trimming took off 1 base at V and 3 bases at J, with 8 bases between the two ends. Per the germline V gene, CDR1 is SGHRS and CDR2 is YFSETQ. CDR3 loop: CASSLHPLYEQYF. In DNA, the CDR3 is TGCGCCAGCAGCTTGCACCCTCTCTACGAGCAGTACTTC.

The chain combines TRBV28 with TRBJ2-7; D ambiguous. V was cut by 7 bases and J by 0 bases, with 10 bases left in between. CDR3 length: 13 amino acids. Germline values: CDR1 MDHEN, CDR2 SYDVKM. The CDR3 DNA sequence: TGTGCCAGCACCCGAAGGAACTCCTACGAGCAGTACTTC. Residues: CASTRRNSYEQYF.

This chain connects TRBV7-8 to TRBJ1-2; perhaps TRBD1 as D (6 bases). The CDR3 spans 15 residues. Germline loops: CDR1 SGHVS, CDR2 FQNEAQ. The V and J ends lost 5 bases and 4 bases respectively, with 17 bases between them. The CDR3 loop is CASSKTGFRGYGYTF. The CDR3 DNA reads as TGTGCCAGCAGCAAGACAGGCTTTCGAGGCTATGGCTACACCTTC.

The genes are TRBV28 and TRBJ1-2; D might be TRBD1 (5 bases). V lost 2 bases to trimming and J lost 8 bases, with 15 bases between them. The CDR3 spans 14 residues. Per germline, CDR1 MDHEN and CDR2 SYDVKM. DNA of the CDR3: TGTGCCAGCAGTTTACGGGTGGGGACGATCGGCTACACCTTC. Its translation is CASSLRVGTIGYTF.

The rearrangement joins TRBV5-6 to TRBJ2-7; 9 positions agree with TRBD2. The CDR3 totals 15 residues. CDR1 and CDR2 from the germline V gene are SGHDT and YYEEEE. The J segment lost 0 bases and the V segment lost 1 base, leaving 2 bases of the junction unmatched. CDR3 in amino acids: CASSLLAGSSYEQYF. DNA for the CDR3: TGTGCCAGCAGCTTGCTAGCGGGGAGCTCCTACGAGCAGTACTTC.